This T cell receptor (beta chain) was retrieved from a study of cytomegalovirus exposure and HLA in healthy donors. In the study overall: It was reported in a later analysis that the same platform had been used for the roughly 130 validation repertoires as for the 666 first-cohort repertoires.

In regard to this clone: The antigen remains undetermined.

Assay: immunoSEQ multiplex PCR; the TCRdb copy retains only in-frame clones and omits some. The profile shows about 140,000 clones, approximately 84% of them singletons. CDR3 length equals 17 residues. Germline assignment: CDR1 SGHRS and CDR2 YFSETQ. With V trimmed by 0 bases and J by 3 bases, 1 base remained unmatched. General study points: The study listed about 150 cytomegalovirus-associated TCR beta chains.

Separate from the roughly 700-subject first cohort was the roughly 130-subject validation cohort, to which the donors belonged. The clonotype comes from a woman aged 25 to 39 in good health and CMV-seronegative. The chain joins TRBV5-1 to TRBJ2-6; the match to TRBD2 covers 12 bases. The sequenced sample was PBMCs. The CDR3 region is CASSLGLAGVGANVLTF. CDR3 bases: TGCGCCAGCAGCTTGGGACTAGCGGGGGTTGGGGCCAACGTCCTGACTTTC.